The 32 T cell receptor beta chains listed next were all sequenced from one sample in a study of long-term antiretroviral therapy in people with HIV. Sequencing relied on immunoSEQ assay v3.0, run at survey level. Method: immunoSEQ multiplex PCR; TCRdb's copy keeps in-frame clones and lacks some. The sample lists approximately 36,000 clones; approximately 80% were seen once. The starting material was unsorted PBMCs, obtained 0.6 years after starting antiretroviral therapy. The receptor source for this set is a young man with HIV.

V gene TRBV29-1 combines with J gene TRBJ2-1; 10 bases fit TRBD1. The CDR3 extends over 14 amino acids. CDR1 and CDR2 (germline): SQVTM, ANQGSEA. Trimming took 1 base from V and 8 from J; bases not matched to a gene: 5. The DNA for the CDR3 is TGCAGCGTTGAAGTAGGGGACAGGGGATATGAGCAGTTCTTC. This encodes CSVEVGDRGYEQFF.

This clone was seen only once. The chain recombines TRBV6-1 with TRBJ1-5, with D unclear. CDR1 and CDR2 from the germline V gene are MNHNS and SASEGT. V dropped 1 base and J dropped 0 bases, with 13 bases sitting between them. The CDR3 covers 17 residues. The CDR3 protein is CASSEGRVSHSNQPQHF. The DNA of the CDR3 is TGTGCCAGCAGTGAAGGGCGGGTCAGCCATAGCAATCAGCCCCAGCATTTT.

The chain employs TRBV5-6 and TRBJ2-3; perhaps D is TRBD1 or TRBD2 (5 bases each). The CDR3 is made up of 14 amino acids. V was trimmed by 0 bases and J by 0 bases, leaving 5 bases between them. CDR1 is SGHDT and CDR2 is YYEEEE in the germline V gene. CDR3 bases: TGTGCCAGCAGCTTGGGGGGGAGCACAGATACGCAGTATTTT. Translated: CASSLGGSTDTQYF.

The rearrangement uses TRBV10-3 and TRBJ2-7, with D perhaps matching TRBD2 (6 bases). Trimming left V 0 bases short and J 1 base short, with 13 bases between. CDR3 length: 16 amino acids. Per the germline V gene, CDR1 is ENHRY and CDR2 is SYGVKD. The CDR3 nucleotides are TGTGCCATCAGTGAGTCGGCGTTTGGGGGGTCCTACGAGCAGTACTTC. It translates to CAISESAFGGSYEQYF.

In its sample, this clone was seen once. The chain combines TRBV7-9 with TRBJ2-2, with a possible D match to TRBD2 (6 bases). The germline V and J ends were trimmed by 5 bases and 1 base, with 14 bases remaining between them. This CDR3 is built from 16 residues. The germline V gene has CDR1 SEHNR and CDR2 FQNEAQ (reference sequence). The DNA of the CDR3 is TGTGCCAGCAGCCCGAATAGCGGTTTGAACACCGGGGAGCTGTTTTTT. This codes for CASSPNSGLNTGELFF. Based on the CDR3 plus reference TRBV7-9 and TRBJ2-2, the full variable domain is DTGVSQNPRHKITKRGQNVTFRCDPISEHNRLYWYRQTLGQGPEFLTYFQNEAQLEKSRLLSDRFSAERPKGSFSTLEIQRTEQGDSAMYLCASSPNSGLNTGELFFGEGSRLTVL.

The chain employs TRBV28 and TRBJ1-5, with D tentatively TRBD1 (6 bases). Germline V gene data show CDR1 as MDHEN and CDR2 as SYDVKM. V lost 10 bases and J lost 0, with 13 bases in between. The length of the CDR3 is 14 residues. The CDR3 spells CATLDSYSNQPQHF. CDR3 bases: TGTGCCACCCTGGACAGCTATAGCAATCAGCCCCAGCATTTT.

This clone turned up a few times. This chain uses TRBV7-2 with TRBJ1-2; D possibly corresponds to TRBD1 (6 bases). The CDR3 has 14 amino acids. Germline loops: CDR1 SGHTA, CDR2 FQGNSA. Trimming cost V 4 bases and J 0 bases, with 9 bases left between them. The CDR3 DNA is TGTGCCAGCAGCTCACAGGGATCTAACTATGGCTACACCTTC. Its protein is CASSSQGSNYGYTF.

The genes are TRBV2 and TRBJ1-5; D is possibly TRBD1 (6 bases). Germline V gene sequence: CDR1 SNHLY, CDR2 FYNNEI. Trimming pared 4 bases from V and 2 bases from J, leaving 9 bases between. This CDR3 is 14 amino acids long. The CDR3 here is CASSAGAGNQPQHF. DNA for the CDR3: TGTGCCAGCAGTGCAGGGGCTGGCAATCAGCCCCAGCATTTT.

This clone was seen once. The junction departs from the called germline gene at one end, perhaps through a read error. This sample includes further DNA sequences coding for the same CDR3. The chain uses TRBV19 and TRBJ1-5; D may be TRBD1 (5 bases). CDR3 length: 14 amino acids. Germline CDR1 is LNHDA and CDR2 is SQIVND (reference sequence). CDR3 in DNA: TGTGCTAGTAGTATAGACAGTCCGAATCAGCCCCAGCATTTT. It translates to CASSIDSPNQPQHF. The whole variable domain, filled in from reference TRBV19 and TRBJ1-5, reads DGGITQSPKYLFRKEGQNVTLSCEQNLNHDAMYWYRQDPGQGLRLIYYSQIVNDFQKGDIAEGYSVSREKKESFPLTVTSAQKNPTAFYLCASSIDSPNQPQHFGDGTRLSIL.

This clone was detected once. This chain joins TRBV5-1 and TRBJ2-7; maybe TRBD1 (6 bases). CDR3 size: 15 residues. From germline, CDR1 is SGHRS and CDR2 YFSETQ. V was cut by 3 bases and J by 2 bases, with 15 bases left in between. The CDR3 DNA is TGCGCCAGCAGCTCCTCCGGGACACCTACCTACGAGCAGTACTTC. This sequence encodes CASSSSGTPTYEQYF.

V and J are TRBV11-3 and TRBJ2-3; weak D call: TRBD1 (5 bases). The CDR3 runs to 14 residues. Germline-derived CDR1 and CDR2 are SGHNT and YENEEA. Deletions cut 2 bases from V and 4 bases from J, with 10 bases between. CDR3 sequence (DNA): TGTGCCAGCAGCTTAACGTTAGGGGCAGATACGCAGTATTTT. Protein sequence: CASSLTLGADTQYF.

The V call is TRBV9, the J call TRBJ2-7, with D possibly being TRBD1 (6 bases). CDR1 is SGDLS and CDR2 is YYNGEE in the germline V gene. V was shortened by 2 bases and J by 0 bases, with 9 bases between the two germline ends. The length of the CDR3 is 14 residues. The CDR3 DNA is TGTGCCAGCAGCGTGGGGGCCACCTCCTACGAGCAGTACTTC. This sequence encodes CASSVGATSYEQYF.

The V call is TRBV9, the J call TRBJ1-3; D gene unclear. Germline V gene sequence: CDR1 SGDLS, CDR2 YYNGEE. This CDR3 comprises 14 residues. V gave up 3 bases and J gave up 8 bases, with 15 bases separating them. The CDR3 is CASSDVGLGDTIYF. As DNA, the CDR3 is TGTGCCAGCAGCGACGTGGGCCTCGGGGACACCATATATTTT. Full variable domain (missing parts from reference TRBV9 and TRBJ1-3): DSGVTQTPKHLITATGQRVTLRCSPRSGDLSVYWYQQSLDQGLQFLIQYYNGEERAKGNILERFSAQQFPDLHSELNLSSLELGDSALYFCASSDVGLGDTIYFGEGSWLTVV.

The J gene is TRBJ2-3, the V gene TRBV28; D not certain. The CDR3 has 14 residues. Germline assignment: CDR1 MDHEN and CDR2 SYDVKM. V lost 6 bases and J 10 bases, leaving 20 bases between the germline ends. CDR3 in DNA: TGTGCCAGCAGAGAGGCTGGCAGGAGTCGGGCGCAGTATTTT. Its protein is CASREAGRSRAQYF.

This clone has only one observation. This chain joins TRBV27 and TRBJ2-2; 7 bases match TRBD1. The CDR3 has 15 amino acids. Germline V gene sequence: CDR1 MNHEY, CDR2 SMNVEV (reference sequence). V shed 4 bases, J shed 6 bases, and the junction held 8 bases outside the gene matches. The CDR3 here is CASSSRTGRPGELFF. Here the CDR3 DNA reads TGTGCCAGCAGTTCCCGGACAGGCCGGCCCGGGGAGCTGTTTTTT.

This clone was detected only a few times. The rearrangement uses TRBV10-1 and TRBJ2-7; 13 nucleotides line up with TRBD2. Germline CDR1 and CDR2: WNHNN and SYGVQD (reference sequence). This CDR3 has 14 amino acids. Trimming removed 11 bases from V and 2 bases from J; junction bases left unmatched: 6. The CDR3 bases are TGCGCCGGTGGACTAGCGGGAGCAACCTACGAGCAGTACTTC. It encodes CAGGLAGATYEQYF.

This chain links TRBV19 with TRBJ1-5; maybe TRBD1 (5 bases). The CDR3 has 15 amino acids. Germline assignment: CDR1 LNHDA and CDR2 SQIVND (reference sequence). The V end lost 4 bases, the J end lost 1 base, and 11 bases lay between the germline ends. The CDR3 nucleotides are TGTGCCAGTAGTAATTTCCGACAGAGCAATCAGCCCCAGCATTTT. This translates into CASSNFRQSNQPQHF.

The chain recombines TRBV18 with TRBJ2-7; no clear D. Trimming removed 0 bases at V and 5 bases at J, with 8 bases between. This CDR3 has 13 residues. From germline, CDR1 is KGHSH and CDR2 LQKENI. The CDR3 reads CASSPPLNHEQYF. In nucleotides, the CDR3 is TGTGCCAGCTCACCACCGTTAAATCACGAGCAGTACTTC. Using reference TRBV18 and TRBJ2-7 for the parts outside the CDR3, the full variable domain is NAGVMQNPRHLVRRRGQEARLRCSPMKGHSHVYWYRQLPEEGLKFMVYLQKENIIDESGMPKERFSAEFPKEGPSILRIQQVVRGDSAAYFCASSPPLNHEQYFGPGTRLTVT.

This rearrangement joins TRBV11-3 to TRBJ2-3, with 9 bases aligning to TRBD2. Unmatched junction bases numbered 10, after V lost 1 base and J lost 11 bases. The length of the CDR3 is 15 residues. Germline loops: CDR1 SGHNT, CDR2 YENEEA. The CDR3 is CASSLGPSGNEGQYF. The CDR3 bases are TGTGCCAGCAGCTTAGGGCCTAGCGGGAACGAGGGGCAGTATTTT. The full variable domain, with the rest looked up from reference TRBV11-3 and TRBJ2-3, is EAGVVQSPRYKIIEKKQPVAFWCNPISGHNTLYWYLQNLGQGPELLIRYENEEAVDDSQLPKDRFSAERLKGVDSTLKIQPAELGDSAVYLCASSLGPSGNEGQYFGPGTRLTVL.

CDR3 region: CASMRGPETEAFF. The CDR3 region has the DNA TGTGCCAGCATGAGGGGGCCCGAGACTGAAGCTTTCTTT. V gene TRBV27 combines with J gene TRBJ1-1, with 7 bases lining up with TRBD1. Germline CDR1 reads MNHEY; CDR2 reads SMNVEV (reference sequence). The trim removed 7 bases at V and 5 bases at J, leaving 7 bases unmatched. CDR3 length: 13 amino acids.

V gene TRBV5-6 combines with J gene TRBJ2-5, with D possibly TRBD1 on 6 matching bases. From germline, CDR1 is SGHDT and CDR2 YYEEEE. V was trimmed by 7 bases and J by 5 bases, leaving 30 bases between them. This CDR3 is 18 amino acids long. The CDR3 reads CASELGAWRAPEGETQYF. CDR3 DNA sequence: TGTGCCAGCGAATTGGGGGCGTGGCGGGCCCCAGAGGGGGAGACCCAGTACTTC.

This chain connects TRBV15 to TRBJ2-5; possible D gene TRBD2, 6 bases. The V and J ends lost 5 bases and 4 bases respectively, with 17 bases between them. Germline CDR1 LNHNV, CDR2 YYDKDF (reference sequence). This CDR3 contains 15 residues. Written as DNA, the CDR3 is TGTGCCACCAGCTCCCCCGGGCCCGGGGGAGAGACCCAGTACTTC. Translated, it gives CATSSPGPGGETQYF.

The chain recombines TRBV2 with TRBJ2-1, with 11 bases fitting TRBD2. Germline V CDR1 and CDR2: SNHLY, FYNNEI. The CDR3 has 15 amino acids. With 3 bases clipped from V and 8 bases from J, the junction kept 6 bases outside the gene matches. CDR3 sequence (DNA): TGTGCCAGCAGTGATAAACTAGCGGGAGTCGATGAGCAGTTCTTC. Translated, it gives CASSDKLAGVDEQFF.

The gene calls are TRBV2 and TRBJ2-1; D may correspond to TRBD1 or TRBD2 (6 bases each). The CDR3 is made up of 14 amino acids. CDR1 is SNHLY, CDR2 FYNNEI, per germline. The V gene lost 3 bases and the J gene lost 7 bases, with 13 bases spanning the gap. The CDR3 loop reads CASSDGGFRNEQFF. CDR3 nucleotides: TGTGCCAGCAGTGACGGGGGCTTTCGGAATGAGCAGTTCTTC.

This clone was seen more than once but under ten times. The chain combines TRBV4-2 with TRBJ1-3; TRBD1 matches 7 bases. Per the germline V gene, CDR1 is LGHNA and CDR2 is YNFKEQ. J was trimmed by 9 bases and V by 1 base; bases with no gene match: 0. The CDR3 sequence is 12 residues long. The CDR3 region has the DNA TGTGCCAGCAGCCAAGGGGACAGCACCATATATTTT. It yields the protein CASSQGDSTIYF.

Comments on this clone: The identical CDR3 is also encoded by other nucleotide sequences in the sample. The V gene is TRBV9, the J gene TRBJ1-2; TRBD1 might be the D (5 bases). The V gene's germline CDR1 is SGDLS and CDR2 YYNGEE. The CDR3 extends over 12 amino acids. Trimming took off 0 bases at V and 7 bases at J, with 7 bases between the two ends. Here the CDR3 reads CASSVAGSGYTF. CDR3 nucleotides: TGTGCCAGCAGCGTAGCAGGGAGTGGCTACACCTTC.

The CDR3 sequence is CASSLSAGDYNEQFF. The DNA of the CDR3 is TGTGCCAGCAGCTTAAGTGCGGGAGATTACAATGAGCAGTTCTTC. The rearrangement uses TRBV7-8 and TRBJ2-1, with 7 bases lining up with TRBD2. The CDR3 has 15 amino acids. The V segment lost 2 bases and the J segment 4 bases; nucleotides outside the gene matches: 5. From germline, CDR1 is SGHVS and CDR2 FQNEAQ.

The chain links TRBV28 to TRBJ1-5, with unresolved D. This CDR3 comprises 13 residues. Trimming pared 7 bases from V and 3 bases from J, leaving 10 bases between. Germline CDR1 MDHEN, CDR2 SYDVKM. This CDR3 is CASKKDFNQPQHF. CDR3 bases: TGTGCCAGCAAAAAGGACTTCAATCAGCCCCAGCATTTT.

The chain links TRBV6-6 to TRBJ2-7; no clear D. The CDR3 totals 12 residues. Trimming cost V 8 bases and J 3 bases, with 11 bases left between them. In germline, CDR1 is MNHNY, CDR2 SVGAGI (reference sequence). The CDR3 sequence is CASGESRYEQYF. CDR3 DNA sequence: TGTGCCAGCGGGGAATCGCGCTACGAGCAGTACTTC.

V usage is TRBV5-1 and J usage is TRBJ2-6; D may be TRBD1 or TRBD2 (6 bases each). The CDR3 loop spans 16 amino acids. The germline CDR1 and CDR2 sequences are SGHRS and YFSETQ. Trimming stripped 0 bases from V and 2 bases from J, with 9 bases between. The CDR3 DNA reads TGCGCCAGCAGCTTGGAGGGGGGTGCTGGGGCCAACGTCCTGACTTTC. Translated, it gives CASSLEGGAGANVLTF.

This clone was observed a handful of times. The chain couples TRBV5-1 to TRBJ2-7; 8 bases are a match to TRBD1. The CDR3 spans 13 residues. Germline CDR1 reads SGHRS; CDR2 reads YFSETQ. V shed 0 bases and J 6 bases; nucleotides not matched to a gene: 2. CDR3 bases: TGCGCCAGCAGCTTGGACGACAGGGGCGAGCAGTACTTC. Protein sequence: CASSLDDRGEQYF. The whole variable domain, filled in from reference TRBV5-1 and TRBJ2-7, reads KAGVTQTPRYLIKTRGQQVTLSCSPISGHRSVSWYQQTPGQGLQFLFEYFSETQRNKGNFPGRFSGRQFSNSRSEMNVSTLELGDSALYLCASSLDDRGEQYFGPGTRLTVT.

CDR3 amino acids: CSARTGVMYEQYF. The CDR3 nucleotides are TGCAGCGCCCGGACAGGGGTGATGTACGAGCAGTACTTC. The rearrangement links TRBV29-1 to TRBJ2-7, with 9 bases identical to TRBD1. This CDR3 is 13 amino acids long. In germline, CDR1 is SQVTM, CDR2 ANQGSEA. The V gene end was trimmed by 7 bases and the J gene end by 4 bases; junction bases not matched to a gene: 8.